Shown below are 5 T cell receptor beta chains from a single sample sequenced in a study of a mutant IDH1 vaccine in newly diagnosed glioma. Time point described: baseline, week 1 (first vaccination visit). Treatment in this sample: pre-vaccination baseline after standard-of-care therapy. Assay used: immunoSEQ multiplex PCR; TCRdb lists only in-frame clones, some missing. Of 30,000 to 40,000 clones listed, roughly 92% are singletons. The specimen was PBMCs, collected from a glioma patient treated with radiotherapy, temozolomide or both. These receptors all stem from a man aged 18 to 29 with glioma.

The chain carries TRBV28 and TRBJ1-2; TRBD1 matches at 8 bases. The CDR3 totals 13 residues. V lost 5 bases, J lost 4 bases, and 3 bases stayed unmatched. Per germline, CDR1 MDHEN and CDR2 SYDVKM. CDR3 DNA sequence: TGTGCCAGCAGTCAGACAGGGGCCTATGGCTACACCTTC. This gives the protein CASSQTGAYGYTF.

J is TRBJ2-7 and V is TRBV25-1, with 13 bases matching TRBD2. This CDR3 has 16 residues. J was trimmed by 1 base and V by 9 bases; bases with no gene match: 9. Germline loops: CDR1 MGHDK, CDR2 SYGVNS. CDR3 protein: CASPTSGRAPSYEQYF. CDR3 nucleotide sequence: TGTGCCAGTCCCACTAGCGGGAGGGCCCCTTCCTACGAGCAGTACTTC.

The rearrangement links TRBV15 to TRBJ2-1, with 11 bases matching TRBD2. CDR1 and CDR2 from the germline V gene are LNHNV and YYDKDF (reference sequence). Germline trimming cut 3 bases from V and 8 bases from J; bases unmatched to any gene: 15. This CDR3 is built from 18 residues. In DNA form, the CDR3 reads TGTGCCACCAGCAGGGAGGGCATGGAACTAGCGGGAGCCCATGAGCAGTTCTTC. Translated: CATSREGMELAGAHEQFF.

The V and J genes are TRBV14 and TRBJ2-1; TRBD2 matches 11 bases. Germline values: CDR1 SGHDN, CDR2 FVKESK. The CDR3 has 15 residues. Unmatched junction bases numbered 4, after V lost 6 bases and J lost 3 bases. The CDR3 here is CASRPTSGSYNEQFF. CDR3 bases: TGTGCCAGCAGGCCTACTAGCGGGAGCTACAATGAGCAGTTCTTC.

The chain recombines TRBV10-3 with TRBJ2-7, with a tentative D call TRBD2 (6 bases). CDR3 size: 14 residues. Deletions cut 2 bases from V and 3 bases from J, with 11 bases between. The V gene's germline CDR1 is ENHRY and CDR2 SYGVKD. The CDR3 sequence is CAISEPWGGYEQYF. The CDR3 bases are TGTGCCATCAGTGAGCCATGGGGAGGCTACGAGCAGTACTTC.